This is a list of T cell receptor beta chains from one sample in a study of T cell repertoires in cytomegalovirus infection. TCRdb re-called the reads with MiXCR, one entry per CDR3 protein. The sample has over 450,000 distinct CDR3 sequences, 10% to 12% seen once. Sequencing used PBMCs. The receptors here all came from a human donor in good health (CMV status not recorded). Some clones in this sample may be carry-over from other donors' samples. The CDR3 runs from the conserved cysteine through the conserved F or W. A D gene is named only where the DNA matches it firmly. For some rows the clone size is stated as once, few or many, or as a class when expanded; others skip it.

>many|.|TRBJ2-5|TRBV7-8
TGTGCCAGCAGCTTATCCGAGGGCCAGGGGGAGACCCAGTACTTC
CASSLSEGQGETQYF
>many|TRBD2|TRBJ2-7|TRBV7-2
TGTGCCAGCAGCTTAGTGGCTAGCGGGGAAGCCTACGAGCAGTACTTC
CASSLVASGEAYEQYF
>many|.|TRBJ2-7|TRBV7-9
TGTGCCAGCAGCCCCCCCCCGGGCTACGAGCAGTACTTC
CASSPPPGYEQYF
>.|.|TRBJ2-3|TRBV2
TGTGCCAGCAGTGAGACCTCAGATACGCAGTATTTT
CASSETSDTQYF
>many|TRBD2|TRBJ2-1|TRBV10-3
TGTGCCGCCACTAGCGGGTTTAACAATGAGCAGTTCTTC
CAATSGFNNEQFF
>few|.|TRBJ1-5|TRBV20-1
TGCAGTGCTAGTGGGAGCCGGAATCAGCCCCAGCATTTT
CSASGSRNQPQHF
>.|TRBD1|TRBJ2-7|TRBV13
TGTGCCAGCACTGAACAGGGGAAAAACGAGCAGTACTTC
CASTEQGKNEQYF
>many|.|TRBJ2-5|TRBV19
TGTGCCAGTAGTCCCGGACGGAACCAGTATCAAGAGACCCAGTACTTC
CASSPGRNQYQETQYF
>few|.|TRBJ1-1|TRBV5-1
TGCGCCAGCAGCCGGAGGGTTTCACAACGTTTTGGGAACACTGAAGCTTTCTTT
CASSRRVSQRFGNTEAFF
>.|.|TRBJ1-4|TRBV18
TGTGCCAGCTCACCCGGGCAAGCGGGTGAAAAACTGTTTTTT
CASSPGQAGEKLFF
>many|.|TRBJ2-5|TRBV28
TGTGCCAGCAGTTTAAGGGTGGTCAGGACCCAGTACTTC
CASSLRVVRTQYF
>many|.|TRBJ1-2|TRBV7-2
TGTGCCAGCAGCTTAGCGCTCGGCAGACAATTCTATGGCTACACCTTC
CASSLALGRQFYGYTF
>many|TRBD1|TRBJ1-5|TRBV12-3/TRBV12-4
TGTGCCAGCAGTCCGGGGGACAGATCAAATAGCAATCAGCCCCAGCATTTT
CASSPGDRSNSNQPQHF